Shown below are 13 T cell receptor beta chains from a single sample sequenced in a study of beta chain features in type 1 diabetes. The study's findings and limits: Among all four CD4+ subsets, Type 1 diabetes patients had TCRB CDR3s that were moderately but significantly shorter.

For these receptors, no antigen is known. Of the isolated RNA, all was reverse transcribed, and so the sequenced material was expressed TCRB transcripts. Sequencing used immunoSEQ multiplex PCR; TCRdb keeps in-frame clones, though not all of them. This sample yields more than 300,000 clones, of which 9.6% are seen a single time; around 0.66% belongs to the top ten. Sequencing was done on a sample of central memory CD4+ T cells from blood. The receptor set was obtained from a man under 40 with type 1 diabetes.

This clone has more than one count but fewer than ten. The chain is built from TRBV9 and TRBJ1-2; TRBD1 matches at 7 bases. CDR1 is SGDLS and CDR2 is YYNGEE in the germline V gene. The V and J ends lost 4 bases and 5 bases, in that order; junction bases with no gene match: 11. This CDR3 has 15 amino acids. Here the CDR3 reads CASSLRQGFGYGYTF. The CDR3 DNA is TGTGCCAGCAGCCTTCGACAGGGATTTGGATATGGCTACACCTTC.

This clone has just a few counts. This sequence joins TRBV11-2 and TRBJ2-5; D call uncertain. V was cut by 3 bases and J by 3 bases, with 11 bases left in between. Germline values: CDR1 SGHAT, CDR2 FQNNGV. This CDR3 is 14 amino acids long. DNA of the CDR3: TGTGCCAGCAGCTTGAGTGAGAAGGAAGAGACCCAGTACTTC. Residues: CASSLSEKEETQYF.

The table lists this clone with many counts. V is TRBV11-2 and J is TRBJ2-1, with 7 bases lining up with TRBD1. The CDR3 extends over 14 amino acids. Trimming cost V 5 bases and J 6 bases; bases outside gene matches: 7. Germline CDR1 is SGHAT and CDR2 is FQNNGV. CDR3 amino acids: CASSPLTGINEQFF. The DNA of the CDR3 is TGTGCCAGCAGCCCACTGACAGGGATCAATGAGCAGTTCTTC.

This clone has only a few counts. The chain recombines TRBV5-4 with TRBJ2-4; D remains ambiguous. From germline, CDR1 is SGHNT and CDR2 YYREEE (reference sequence). V shed 0 bases and J shed 6 bases, with 7 bases lying between them. CDR3 size: 13 residues. The CDR3 region has the DNA TGTGCCAGCAGCTTGGGACAAGGAAACATTCAGTACTTC. It encodes CASSLGQGNIQYF.

Points on this clone: Other DNA sequences in the same sample also yield this CDR3. CDR3 amino acids: CASSLGGSYNEQFF. As DNA, the CDR3 is TGCGCCAGCAGCTTGGGAGGGTCCTACAATGAGCAGTTCTTC. The J gene is TRBJ2-1, the V gene TRBV5-1, with D perhaps matching TRBD2 (5 bases). V was cut by 0 bases and J by 1 base, with 5 bases left in between. The germline V gene encodes CDR1 SGHRS and CDR2 YFSETQ. There are 14 residues in the CDR3.

The chain recombines TRBV9 with TRBJ2-5, with a possible D match to TRBD2 (5 bases). The CDR3 has 13 residues. Between the trimmed V and J ends, which lost 4 bases and 8 bases, there was a span of 15 bases. Per the germline V gene, CDR1 is SGDLS and CDR2 is YYNGEE. The CDR3, as DNA: TGTGCCAGCAGCCCCCAAGGCCGGACTACCCAGTACTTC. Residues: CASSPQGRTTQYF.

The chain links TRBV5-1 to TRBJ2-1, with TRBD1 identical over 11 bases. Germline V gene data show CDR1 as SGHRS and CDR2 as YFSETQ. The junction had 8 bases not matched to a gene; V was cut back by 2 bases and J by 10 bases. This CDR3 has 15 amino acids. The CDR3 DNA sequence: TGCGCCAGCAGCTTCGGACAGGGGGCAGGAGACGAGCAGTTCTTC. Protein: CASSFGQGAGDEQFF.

This chain connects TRBV10-3 to TRBJ2-2; weak D call: TRBD2 (5 bases). Per the germline V gene, CDR1 is ENHRY and CDR2 is SYGVKD. This CDR3 is 13 amino acids long. V was cut by 4 bases and J by 6 bases, with 9 bases left in between. For the CDR3, the DNA is TGTGCCATCAGTGGGGCGAGGGCCGGGGAGCTGTTTTTT. It is translated as CAISGARAGELFF.

This clone was seen only a few times. V usage is TRBV7-9 and J usage is TRBJ1-5; D unresolved. Germline values: CDR1 SEHNR, CDR2 FQNEAQ (reference sequence). V dropped 8 bases and J dropped 6 bases, with 17 bases sitting between them. The CDR3 spans 14 residues. CDR3: CASVQSVAGQPQHF. The CDR3 bases are TGTGCCAGCGTTCAATCCGTCGCTGGTCAGCCCCAGCATTTT.

This rearrangement joins TRBV19 to TRBJ2-1; 8 positions agree with TRBD2. Trimming removed 7 bases from V and 1 base from J; junction bases left unmatched: 6. CDR1 is LNHDA and CDR2 is SQIVND in the germline V gene (reference sequence). The CDR3 covers 15 residues. The CDR3 is CASTDGGRSYNEQFF. The DNA for the CDR3 is TGTGCCAGTACCGACGGCGGGAGGTCCTACAATGAGCAGTTCTTC.

This chain links TRBV7-2 with TRBJ2-2; D might be TRBD2 (6 bases). Trimming cost V 3 bases and J 2 bases, with 10 bases left between them. This CDR3 has 15 amino acids. Germline CDR1 and CDR2: SGHTA and FQGNSA. For the CDR3, the DNA is TGTGCCAGCAGCTTCCTGGCGGGAAACACCGGGGAGCTGTTTTTT. It is translated as CASSFLAGNTGELFF.

The chain links TRBV6-1 to TRBJ2-2; TRBD1 agrees at 8 bases. The J segment lost 3 bases and the V segment lost 4 bases, leaving 10 bases of the junction unmatched. The CDR3 consists of 17 residues. CDR1 and CDR2 (germline): MNHNS, SASEGT. The CDR3 is CASSAGGGLRYTGELFF. The CDR3 coding sequence is TGTGCCAGCAGTGCAGGGGGCGGCCTCAGATACACCGGGGAGCTGTTTTTT.

This clone showed up just a few times. The J gene is TRBJ1-5, the V gene TRBV2; 7 bases map to TRBD1. Germline CDR1 SNHLY, CDR2 FYNNEI. The V and J ends lost 1 base and 1 base, in that order; junction bases with no gene match: 1. The CDR3 runs 15 residues. CDR3 amino acids: CASSEGTGSNQPQHF. The CDR3 DNA is TGTGCCAGCAGTGAAGGGACAGGAAGCAATCAGCCCCAGCATTTT. Using reference TRBV2 and TRBJ1-5 for the parts outside the CDR3, the full variable domain is EPEVTQTPSHQVTQMGQEVILRCVPISNHLYFYWYRQILGQKVEFLVSFYNNEISEKSEIFDDQFSVERPDGSNFTLKIRSTKLEDSAMYFCASSEGTGSNQPQHFGDGTRLSIL.